This TCR beta chain was retrieved from a study of shared clonotypes between healthy human individuals (dated by TCRdb to about 2020). Background for the entire study: The cohort included three men and two women between 18 and 49 years of age. For each donor, CD4 naive and CD4 memory were each given three plates, CD8 naive was given two plates, and CD8 memory was given one plate. The study deeply sequenced blood TCR repertoires of about 5 healthy adults to estimate repertoire size and the extent of clonotype sharing between individuals. To increase sequencing depth and limit assay-specific biases, TCR repertoire library preparation and sequencing were carried out by different laboratories using diverse techniques. Each donor's leukapheresis produced roughly between about 0.85 and 10 billion PBMCs. Results and caveats for the whole study, not just this receptor: Higher generation probabilities were observed for clonotypes shared by all four sorted-subset donors than for non-shared clonotypes. Naive subsets generally had larger estimated clonotype richness than memory subsets did. Sharing across a few donors was observed for approximately 5% of naive CD4, under 4% of naive CD8, 2% to 2.5% of memory CD4, and around 0.42% of memory CD8 clonotypes. Sampling was restricted to blood, and TCR repertoires in tissue are likely to differ from TCR repertoires in blood. Incomplete sequencing was indicated by rarefaction of sorted-subset datasets, despite the large sequencing depth. Pairwise subsampling led to the expectation that sequencing depth would affect the degree of clonotype sharing among donors. Because the study included a small number of donors, the genetic and exposure-history diversity represented was limited.

The junction carries 16 bases between V and J, which are trimmed by 8 bases and 2 bases respectively. Its CDR3 holds 15 amino acids, cysteine through phenylalanine. The DNA shown is the 45-base CDR3, in frame from base 1. CDR1 and CDR2 were assigned from the germline V gene as LGHNA and YSLEER. Donors were healthy HIV-negative adults with no recently reported acute infections or vaccinations. Every donor was a Caucasian adult living in Nashville, Tennessee, USA. CD4+ T cells were enriched through magnetic negative selection, after which naive cells were positively selected on CD45RA and the remaining negative fraction served as the memory subset. After blood collection by leukapheresis, PBMCs were isolated using Ficoll-Histopaque density gradient centrifugation and then cryopreserved in the vapor phase of liquid nitrogen. Analytical flow cytometry was used to check the purity and quantity of each magnetically sorted T cell population. Each sorted fraction had its genomic DNA isolated and then quantified by UV absorbance on a Nanodrop 2000c.

In regard to this clone: What this receptor recognizes is not known. No qualities accompany the bases; no much larger clone lies one base away.

Using the deep immunoSEQ assay, TCR CDR3 regions were amplified from genomic DNA by multiplex PCR. Extracted genomic DNA from each cell subset was spread evenly across all wells of several immunoSEQ 96-well plates, with each plate serving as a replicate. For sorted subsets, around 200 ng genomic DNA, equal to tens of thousands of T cell genomes, was loaded into each replicate PCR. Purified libraries were quantified with a Qubit 3.0 fluorometer, sized on a Bioanalyzer 2100, and re-quantified with the KAPA Library Quantification kit. Every immunoSEQ 96-well plate was sequenced on a separate single-read 150-cycle Illumina NextSeq 550 flow cell. The published analysis was carried out like this. Because the immunoSEQ output included only junctional sequences and no quality scores, the filtering could not be the same as the filtering used for full-length reads. To assign V/J genes and CDR3, sequences were annotated using PyIR, a Python wrapper for IgBLAST v1.9, with IMGT germline references. Reads were removed for weak V/J assignments (E-value above 1e-6), missing CDR3, stop codons, out-of-frame junctions, or ambiguous translated residues. V3J clonotypes were defined as sequences sharing the same inferred V gene, J gene, and CDR3 amino acid sequence. To compute the percentage overlap between repertoires, the number of shared unique clonotypes was divided by the size of the smaller repertoire. Three approaches were used to assess repertoire richness: RTK rarefaction, the Chao1 estimator, and Recon v2.1 estimates of unobserved clonotypes. OLGA was used to compute generation probabilities for all TCRbeta clonotypes that the gDNA method yielded from a handful of donors. TCRdb carries this immuneACCESS record with in-frame sequences only. Its versions omit some clonotypes, under half of them owing to an unresolved V gene in the studies checked, with the rest unexplained. From that table come the V and J calls and clone size; the DNA was used to work out D and trimming. The sample table shows 1,500,000 or so clones, and 95% to 97% are seen once. In total, the top ten clones hold roughly 1.2% of the sample.

The TCR comes from a man aged 30-40 years in good health. The sample taken for sequencing was naive CD4+ T cells sorted from blood. Sample cell subset or site, as interpreted from the label and publication: CD45RA+ positively selected. In this chain, TRBV4-3 is recombined with TRBJ2-1; no D segment can be confidently identified. The sequenced DNA is TGCGCCAGCTGCGATGGTGTCAGTCCCTACAATGAGCAGTTCTTC. It is translated as CASCDGVSPYNEQFF.